This TCR beta chain was obtained from a study of T cells after yellow fever vaccination. Study-wide background: Libraries from low-cell-number fractions were prepared with the SMART-Seq v4 Ultra Low Input RNA kit.

Concerning this clonotype itself: Its antigen is not identified.

TCRdb reprocessed the 5' RACE reads with MiXCR, giving one entry per CDR3 protein. The sample includes 95,000 to 150,000 distinct CDR3 sequences, roughly 10% seen only once; the top ten take 30% to 40%. Study results and limitations: Abundant clonotypes from the bulk population could contaminate FACS-sorted repertoires. Subsequent booster samples again held most clones from primary vaccination (96% CD4, just under 90% CD8).

CDR3 size: 15 residues. CDR1 and CDR2 (germline): MGHRA, YSYEKL. V dropped 4 bases and J dropped 0 bases, with 11 bases sitting between them. This chain links TRBV4-1 with TRBJ2-3, with a weak D call TRBD1 (5 bases). This receptor was obtained from a young man who received the YFV17D yellow fever vaccine. The specimen was CD8+ T cells sorted from PBMCs, collected on the day of the yellow fever booster vaccination. CDR3 sequence reads: CASSRQTDSTDTQYF. The CDR3 coding sequence is TGCGCCAGCAGCCGACAGACCGACAGCACAGATACGCAGTATTTT.